This T cell receptor (beta chain) came from a study of shared clonotypes between healthy human individuals. Between the trimmed V and J ends, which lost 4 bases and 6 bases, there was a span of 16 bases. The CDR3 runs to 14 residues. Germline values: CDR1 SGHVS, CDR2 FQNEAQ. This table comes from immunoSEQ multiplex PCR, and its TCRdb copy is limited to in-frame clones, with some not included. The table has approximately 640,000 clones, about 90% seen once; the top ten hold about 33%. The V call is TRBV7-8, the J call TRBJ2-7; D unresolved. Sample: memory CD8+ T cells from PBMCs. Stated subset: CD45RO+ cells pooled with CCR7-negative TemRA cells. The TCR originated in a man in his late teens or twenties in good health. Some clones in this sample may be carry-over from other donors' samples. DNA for the CDR3: TGTGCCAGCAGCTCTCCGCATGGACCCTCCGAGCAGTACTTC. Translation: CASSSPHGPSEQYF. Full variable domain (outside the CDR3, taken from reference TRBV7-8 and TRBJ2-7): GAGVSQSPRYKVAKRGQDVALRCDPISGHVSLFWYQQALGQGPEFLTYFQNEAQLDKSGLPSDRFFAERPEGSVSTLKIQRTQQEDSAVYLCASSSPHGPSEQYFGPGTRLTVT.